Sequencing of this TCR beta chain was carried out in a study of human T cells and chemical hapten exposure. CDR1 and CDR2 from the germline V gene are MNHEY and SVGAGI. The CDR3 is 16 residues long. V lost 6 bases, J lost 4 bases, and 9 bases stayed unmatched. This clonotype was picked up a small number of times. TCRdb reanalysed the RACE reads using MiXCR and keeps one entry per CDR3 protein. The table records around 380,000 distinct CDR3 sequences, roughly 5% of them present only once. Time point noted: patch test 1, 2 weeks after DPC sensitization. Treatment specified: therapeutic diphenylcyclopropenone sensitization with weekly scalp DPC.

This sequence joins TRBV6-5 and TRBJ1-3, with 10 bases identical to TRBD1. The TCR was taken from a woman aged 45-60 years with alopecia areata. Some clones in this sample may be carry-over from other donors' samples. The sample in question was whole blood, obtained in connection with sensitization to the hapten diphenylcyclopropenone (DPC). CDR3 sequence: CASSRSMTGGGNTIYF. As DNA, the CDR3 is TGTGCCAGCAGCCGCTCCATGACAGGGGGCGGAAACACCATATATTTT.